This TCR beta chain was captured by sequencing in a study of T cell responses to AZD1222 COVID-19 vaccine. This clone showed up just a few times. Its target is unknown. Overall study findings and caveats: Just six AZD1222 recipients were seropositive at baseline. All repertoire sampling was performed exclusively after the peak T cell response. When two AZD1222 doses had been given, Spike-specific TCR breadth and depth rose.

Sequenced by immunoSEQ multiplex PCR; TCRdb stores in-frame clones only, minus some. Of about 190,000 clones listed, almost 95% are singletons. CDR3 length equals 12 residues. CDR1 is MNHEY and CDR2 is SVGAGI in the germline V gene. V dropped 5 bases and J dropped 10 bases, with 12 bases sitting between them. The V and J genes are TRBV6-5 and TRBJ1-5; D gene ambiguous. Specimen: peripheral blood, collected on day 0 of AZD1222 vaccination. The receptor's source is an adult in good health. CDR3 region: CASSQTREPQHF. The CDR3 nucleotides are TGTGCCAGCAGTCAAACACGGGAACCCCAGCATTTT.